One and the same sample provided the 8 T cell receptor beta chains below, sequenced in a study of cytomegalovirus exposure and HLA in healthy donors. PCR was performed using 60 Vbeta and 13 Jbeta primers. Using immunoSEQ multiplex PCR, the repertoire was profiled, and TCRdb retains in-frame clones only, with some absent. The profile shows 100,000 to 150,000 clones, 70% to 85% of them singletons. Source material: PBMCs. The receptors were gathered from a man aged 40-49 years in good health and CMV-seropositive.

CDR3 region: CASSLRTGQDRDINEQFF. DNA for the CDR3: TGCGCCAGCAGTCTGCGGACAGGCCAGGACAGGGACATCAATGAGCAGTTCTTC. The rearrangement uses TRBV23-1 and TRBJ2-1, with TRBD1 matching 8 bases. TRBV23-1 is treated as an ORF (open reading frame) with a function not yet certain. J was trimmed by 6 bases and V by 4 bases; bases with no gene match: 17. The length of the CDR3 is 18 residues.

The chain couples TRBV7-2 to TRBJ2-5; 8 bases are a match to TRBD2. V shed 3 bases, J shed 5 bases, and the junction held 5 bases outside the gene matches. The CDR3 runs 14 residues. Germline V CDR1 and CDR2: SGHTA, FQGNSA. The CDR3 nucleotides are TGTGCCAGCAGCTTTCTTAGCGGGATGGAGACCCAGTACTTC. Protein sequence: CASSFLSGMETQYF.

The chain recombines TRBV27 with TRBJ1-1; tentatively, D is TRBD1 (6 bases). V lost 5 bases, J lost 6 bases, and 13 bases lay in between. This CDR3 contains 13 residues. Germline values: CDR1 MNHEY, CDR2 SMNVEV (reference sequence). Written as DNA, the CDR3 is TGTGCCAGCAGTCCCCGGGGGGGCTCTGAAGCTTTCTTT. Encoded protein: CASSPRGGSEAFF.

The CDR3 is CASSSSQGGTEAFF. CDR3 coding DNA: TGCGCCAGCAGCTCGTCTCAAGGGGGCACTGAAGCTTTCTTT. The chain employs TRBV5-1 and TRBJ1-1; possible D gene TRBD1, 6 bases. In germline, CDR1 is SGHRS, CDR2 YFSETQ. The CDR3 extends over 14 amino acids. The germline V and J ends were trimmed by 3 bases and 4 bases, with 13 bases remaining between them.

V and J are TRBV15 and TRBJ2-3, with 10 bases fitting TRBD1. The CDR3 spans 16 residues. The V gene's germline CDR1 is LNHNV and CDR2 YYDKDF (reference sequence). Trimming took 3 bases from V and 7 from J; bases not matched to a gene: 10. The CDR3 protein is CATSRGGGQGIHTQYF. The CDR3, as DNA: TGTGCCACCAGCAGGGGTGGGGGACAGGGGATACATACGCAGTATTTT.

The chain couples TRBV11-2 to TRBJ1-3; D is unresolved. The CDR3 runs to 14 residues. Germline V gene sequence: CDR1 SGHAT, CDR2 FQNNGV. The ends were cut back, 2 bases at V and 4 bases at J, with 9 bases in the middle. The CDR3 coding sequence is TGTGCCAGCAGCTTATCGGGATCCGGAAACACCATATATTTT. It yields the protein CASSLSGSGNTIYF.

The chain joins TRBV7-9 to TRBJ2-3; a possible D gene is TRBD1 (6 bases). Germline loops: CDR1 SEHNR, CDR2 FQNEAQ (reference sequence). V was pared by 0 bases and J by 0 bases, with 16 bases between. The CDR3 is made up of 18 amino acids. The CDR3 DNA reads TGTGCCAGCAGCTTAGCCGCTTACAGGGAAGGTAGCACAGATACGCAGTATTTT. It is translated as CASSLAAYREGSTDTQYF.

This clone has only a few counts. This chain connects TRBV6-6 to TRBJ2-2, with 9 bases identical to TRBD1. The CDR3 is 15 residues long. The V and J ends lost 4 bases and 7 bases, in that order; junction bases with no gene match: 7. Per germline, CDR1 MNHNY and CDR2 SVGAGI (reference sequence). This chain's CDR3 is CASSFPQGAIGELFF. CDR3 nucleotides: TGTGCCAGCAGTTTTCCACAGGGGGCGATCGGGGAGCTGTTTTTT.